The source of this TCR beta chain is a study of cytomegalovirus exposure and HLA in healthy donors. Germline V CDR1 and CDR2: SNHLY, FYNNEI. The V segment lost 3 bases and the J segment 3 bases; nucleotides outside the gene matches: 10. The CDR3 is 17 amino acids. 60 Vbeta and 13 Jbeta primers were used in PCR. TCRdb keeps only in-frame clones here, not all; method: immunoSEQ multiplex PCR. Counted here are 120,000 or so clones, 81% occurring once; the ten biggest clones make up 4%. This receptor was taken from a man younger than 35 in good health and CMV-seropositive. The specimen sequenced was PBMCs. The chain has TRBV2 and TRBJ2-7; 11 bases map to TRBD1. CDR3: CASSDLVGGTGGYEQYF. As DNA, the CDR3 is TGTGCCAGCAGTGATTTGGTCGGAGGGACAGGGGGCTACGAGCAGTACTTC.